This T cell receptor (beta chain) stems from a study of shared clonotypes between healthy human individuals. The CDR3 spans 13 residues. Unmatched junction bases numbered 6, after V lost 10 bases and J lost 3 bases. Germline values: CDR1 ENHRY, CDR2 SYGVKD. Here immunoSEQ multiplex PCR was the method, and the copy in TCRdb shows in-frame clones only, minus some. This table has some 550,000 clones, 95% to 98% appearing once. V is TRBV10-3 and J is TRBJ1-2; 9 bases line up with TRBD1. The sequencing input was naive CD4+ T cells sorted from blood. Regarding subset: CD45RA+ positively selected. The sequence came from a young woman in good health. Here the CDR3 reads CATQGAVDYGYTF. CDR3 DNA: TGTGCCACACAGGGGGCGGTGGACTATGGCTACACCTTC.